This T cell receptor beta chain comes out of a study of shared clonotypes between healthy human individuals. For the study at large: Contributing individuals were a couple of females and three males aged 18 to 49. The study's findings and limits: The diversity represented, both genetic and in exposure history, was limited by few donors. The study found lower generation probabilities in non-shared clonotypes than in those shared by all four donors.

Naive-designated CD8 cells lacked CD45RO, were positively enriched for CCR7, and omitted terminally differentiated effector memory CD45RA+ cells. Clones were read by immunoSEQ multiplex PCR, and TCRdb kept only the in-frame ones, dropping some. The repertoire has 1.5 million to 2.5 million clones, about 95% of them found once; the top ten carry around 1%. The germline V gene encodes CDR1 SGHAT and CDR2 FQNNGV. With 0 bases removed from V and 9 bases from J, the gap between germline ends came to 6 bases. This CDR3 is 12 amino acids long. A remark on this clone: The antigen is undetermined.

The rearrangement joins TRBV11-2 to TRBJ2-1; D is uncertain. The sequence came from a man between 18 and 29 years old in good health. Sequencing input: naive CD8+ T cells sorted from blood. The chain's CDR3 is CASSLEGVEQFF. CDR3 DNA sequence: TGTGCCAGCAGCTTAGAGGGTGTTGAGCAGTTCTTC.